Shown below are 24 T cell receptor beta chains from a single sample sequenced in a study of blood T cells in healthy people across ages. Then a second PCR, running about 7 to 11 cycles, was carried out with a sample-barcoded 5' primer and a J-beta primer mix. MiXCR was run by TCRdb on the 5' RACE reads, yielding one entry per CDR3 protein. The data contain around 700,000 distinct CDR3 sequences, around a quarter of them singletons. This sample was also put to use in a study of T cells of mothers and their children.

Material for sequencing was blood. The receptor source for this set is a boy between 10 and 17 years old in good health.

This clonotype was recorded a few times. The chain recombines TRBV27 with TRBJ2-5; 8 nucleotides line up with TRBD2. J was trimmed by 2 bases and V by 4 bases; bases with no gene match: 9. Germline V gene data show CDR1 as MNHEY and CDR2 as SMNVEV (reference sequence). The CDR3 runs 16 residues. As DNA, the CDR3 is TGTGCCAGCAGTTCCCTCGTAGCTAGCGGGCAAGAGACCCAGTACTTC. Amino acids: CASSSLVASGQETQYF.

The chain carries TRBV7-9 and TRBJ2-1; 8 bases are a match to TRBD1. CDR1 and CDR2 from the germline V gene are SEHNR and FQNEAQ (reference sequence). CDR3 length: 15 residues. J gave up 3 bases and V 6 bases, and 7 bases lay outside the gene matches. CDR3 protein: CASSTGQGLYNEQFF. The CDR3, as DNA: TGTGCCAGCAGTACCGGACAGGGACTCTACAATGAGCAGTTCTTC.

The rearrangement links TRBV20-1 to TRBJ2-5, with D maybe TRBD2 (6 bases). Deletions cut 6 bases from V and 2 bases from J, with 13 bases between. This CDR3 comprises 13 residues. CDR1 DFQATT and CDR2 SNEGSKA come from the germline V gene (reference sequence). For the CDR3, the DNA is TGCAGTGCCTTACCCGGGGGACAAGAGACCCAGTACTTC. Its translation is CSALPGGQETQYF.

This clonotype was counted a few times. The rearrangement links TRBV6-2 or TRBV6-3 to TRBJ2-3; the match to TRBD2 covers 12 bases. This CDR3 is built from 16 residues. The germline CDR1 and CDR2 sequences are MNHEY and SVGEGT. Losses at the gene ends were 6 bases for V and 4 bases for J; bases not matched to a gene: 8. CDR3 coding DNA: TGTGCCAGCAGATCTCCTAGCGGGGGGGCCTCAGATACGCAGTATTTT. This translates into CASRSPSGGASDTQYF.

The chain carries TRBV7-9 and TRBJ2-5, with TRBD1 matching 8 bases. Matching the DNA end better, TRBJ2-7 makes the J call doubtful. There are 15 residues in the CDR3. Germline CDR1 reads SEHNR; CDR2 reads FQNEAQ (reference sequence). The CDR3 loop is CASSSVTGDFYEQYF. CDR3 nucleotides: TGTGCCAGCAGCTCCGTGACAGGGGATTTCTACGAGCAGTACTTC.

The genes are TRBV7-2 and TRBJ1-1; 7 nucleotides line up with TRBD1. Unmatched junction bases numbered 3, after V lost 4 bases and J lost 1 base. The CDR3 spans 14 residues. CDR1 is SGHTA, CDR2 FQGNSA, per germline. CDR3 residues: CASSSWTGNTEAFF. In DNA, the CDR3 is TGTGCCAGCAGCTCCTGGACAGGGAACACTGAAGCTTTCTTT.

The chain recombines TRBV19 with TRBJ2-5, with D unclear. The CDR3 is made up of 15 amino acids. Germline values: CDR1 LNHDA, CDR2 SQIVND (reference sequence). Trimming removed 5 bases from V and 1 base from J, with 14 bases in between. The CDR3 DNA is TGTGCCAGTAGTTGGGGATTTACCGCCCAAGAGACCCAGTACTTC. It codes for CASSWGFTAQETQYF. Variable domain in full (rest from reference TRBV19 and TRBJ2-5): DGGITQSPKYLFRKEGQNVTLSCEQNLNHDAMYWYRQDPGQGLRLIYYSQIVNDFQKGDIAEGYSVSREKKESFPLTVTSAQKNPTAFYLCASSWGFTAQETQYFGPGTRLLVL.

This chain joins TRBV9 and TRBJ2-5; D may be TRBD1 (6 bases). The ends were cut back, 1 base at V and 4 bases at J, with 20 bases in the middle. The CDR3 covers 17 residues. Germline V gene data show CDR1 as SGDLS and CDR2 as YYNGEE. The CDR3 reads CASSVKWIQGRRETQYF. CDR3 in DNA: TGTGCCAGCAGCGTAAAATGGATACAGGGAAGGAGAGAGACCCAGTACTTC.

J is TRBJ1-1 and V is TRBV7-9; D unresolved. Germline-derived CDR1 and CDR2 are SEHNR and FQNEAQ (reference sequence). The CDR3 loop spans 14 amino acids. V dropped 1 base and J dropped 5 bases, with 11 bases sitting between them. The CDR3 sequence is CASSLGVSGTEAFF. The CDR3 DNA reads TGTGCCAGCAGCTTAGGGGTTTCGGGGACTGAAGCTTTCTTT.

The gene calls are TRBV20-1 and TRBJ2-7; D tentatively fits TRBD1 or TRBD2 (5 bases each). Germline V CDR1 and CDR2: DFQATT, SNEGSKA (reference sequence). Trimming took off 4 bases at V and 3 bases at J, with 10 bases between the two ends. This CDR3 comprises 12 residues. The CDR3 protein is CSANRDGYEQYF. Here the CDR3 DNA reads TGCAGTGCTAATAGGGACGGCTACGAGCAGTACTTC.

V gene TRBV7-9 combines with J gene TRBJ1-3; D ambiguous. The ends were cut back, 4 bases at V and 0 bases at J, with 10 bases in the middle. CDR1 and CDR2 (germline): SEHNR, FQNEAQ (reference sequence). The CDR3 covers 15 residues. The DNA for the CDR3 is TGTGCCAGCAGCTCGACGGATAGCTCTGGAAACACCATATATTTT. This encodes CASSSTDSSGNTIYF.

The CDR3 region has the DNA TGCAGCGTCCTGACTGTCAATGAGCAGTTCTTC. It encodes CSVLTVNEQFF. The chain is built from TRBV29-1 and TRBJ2-1; D gene ambiguous. Deletions cut 6 bases from V and 6 bases from J, with 9 bases between. The V gene's germline CDR1 is SQVTM and CDR2 ANQGSEA. The CDR3 runs to 11 residues.

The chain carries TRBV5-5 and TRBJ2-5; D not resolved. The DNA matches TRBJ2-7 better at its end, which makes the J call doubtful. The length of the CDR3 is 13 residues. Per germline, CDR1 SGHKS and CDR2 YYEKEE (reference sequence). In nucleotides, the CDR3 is TGTGCCAGCAGCTCGCCACCCGGTTACGAGCAGTACTTC. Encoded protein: CASSSPPGYEQYF.

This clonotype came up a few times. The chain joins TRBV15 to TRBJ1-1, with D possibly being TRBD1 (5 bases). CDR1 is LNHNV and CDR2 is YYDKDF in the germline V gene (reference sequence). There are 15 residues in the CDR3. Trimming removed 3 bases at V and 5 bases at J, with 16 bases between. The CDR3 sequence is CATSRGPGVGTEAFF. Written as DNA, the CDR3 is TGTGCCACCAGCAGGGGACCAGGCGTGGGAACTGAAGCTTTCTTT.

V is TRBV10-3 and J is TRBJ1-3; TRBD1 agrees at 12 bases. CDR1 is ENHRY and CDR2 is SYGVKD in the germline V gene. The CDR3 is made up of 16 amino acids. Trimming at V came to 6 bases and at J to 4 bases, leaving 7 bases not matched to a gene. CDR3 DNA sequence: TGTGCCATCAGCCGGGACAGGGGGCTTGGAGGAAACACCATATATTTT. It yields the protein CAISRDRGLGGNTIYF.

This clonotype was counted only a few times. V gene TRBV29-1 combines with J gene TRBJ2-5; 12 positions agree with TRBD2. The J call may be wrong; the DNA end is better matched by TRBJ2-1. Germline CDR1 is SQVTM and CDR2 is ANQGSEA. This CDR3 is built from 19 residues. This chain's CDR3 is CSVEGLAGEPLETYNEQFF. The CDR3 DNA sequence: TGCAGCGTTGAAGGACTAGCGGGAGAACCGCTTGAGACCTACAATGAGCAGTTCTTC.

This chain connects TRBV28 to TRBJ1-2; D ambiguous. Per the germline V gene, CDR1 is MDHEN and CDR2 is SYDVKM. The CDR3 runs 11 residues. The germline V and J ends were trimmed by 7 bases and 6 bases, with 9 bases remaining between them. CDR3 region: CASTGIDGYTF. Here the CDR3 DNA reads TGTGCCAGCACGGGGATAGATGGCTACACCTTC.

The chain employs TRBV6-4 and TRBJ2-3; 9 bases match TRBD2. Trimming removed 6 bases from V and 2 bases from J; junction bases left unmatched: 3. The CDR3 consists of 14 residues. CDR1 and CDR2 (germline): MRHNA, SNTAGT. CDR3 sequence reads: CASSVAGATDTQYF. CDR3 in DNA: TGTGCCAGCAGCGTAGCGGGGGCCACAGATACGCAGTATTTT.

CDR3 sequence reads: CASSLAGQKYTGELFF. The DNA for the CDR3 is TGTGCCAGCAGCTTAGCGGGACAGAAGTACACCGGGGAGCTGTTTTTT. The rearrangement links TRBV7-9 to TRBJ2-2; 7 bases are a match to TRBD1. Germline assignment: CDR1 SEHNR and CDR2 FQNEAQ (reference sequence). There are 16 residues in the CDR3. Trimming removed 0 bases from V and 3 bases from J; junction bases left unmatched: 4.

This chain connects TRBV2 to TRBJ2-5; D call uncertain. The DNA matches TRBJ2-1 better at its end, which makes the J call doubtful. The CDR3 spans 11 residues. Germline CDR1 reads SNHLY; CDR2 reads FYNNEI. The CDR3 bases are TGTGCCAGCAAGCTGGGAAATGAGCAGTTCTTC. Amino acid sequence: CASKLGNEQFF.

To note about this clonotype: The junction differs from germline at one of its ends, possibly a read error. CDR3 sequence (DNA): TGTGCCAGCAGTTTAGCAGGATTTGGAAACACCGAAGCTTTCTTT. Translating it yields CASSLAGFGNTEAFF. The chain combines TRBV27 with TRBJ1-1; D is unclear. The CDR3 is 15 amino acids. Germline CDR1 is MNHEY and CDR2 is SMNVEV (reference sequence).

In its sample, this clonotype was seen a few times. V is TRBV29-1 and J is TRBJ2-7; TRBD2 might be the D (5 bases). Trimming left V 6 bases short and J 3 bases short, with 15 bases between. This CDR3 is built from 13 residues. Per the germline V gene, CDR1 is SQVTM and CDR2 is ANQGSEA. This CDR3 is CSVAPGTYYEQYF. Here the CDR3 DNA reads TGCAGCGTCGCGCCGGGAACCTACTACGAGCAGTACTTC.

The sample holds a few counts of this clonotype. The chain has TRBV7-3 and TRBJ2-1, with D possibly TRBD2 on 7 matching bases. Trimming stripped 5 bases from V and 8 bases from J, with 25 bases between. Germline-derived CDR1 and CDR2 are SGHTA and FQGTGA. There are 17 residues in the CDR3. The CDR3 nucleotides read TGTGCCAGCAGCCCAACCGTTGGGGGGGGGGCCGTGCATGAGCAGTTCTTC. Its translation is CASSPTVGGGAVHEQFF.

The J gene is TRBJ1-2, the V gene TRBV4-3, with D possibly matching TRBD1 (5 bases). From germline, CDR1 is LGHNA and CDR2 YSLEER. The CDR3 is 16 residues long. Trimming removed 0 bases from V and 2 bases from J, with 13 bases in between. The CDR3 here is CASSQDIEGSNYGYTF. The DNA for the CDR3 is TGCGCCAGCAGCCAAGATATTGAGGGGTCGAACTATGGCTACACCTTC.